The 12 T cell receptor beta chains reported below all come from one sample, sequenced in a study of blood T cell repertoires in COVID-19. Data came from immunoSEQ multiplex PCR; TCRdb stores just in-frame clones and leaves some out. This table holds about 89,000 clones, about 85% found once. Source material: peripheral blood. Receptors originate from a woman aged 80 or over with acute or convalescent COVID-19.

V usage is TRBV7-9 and J usage is TRBJ1-1; 7 nucleotides line up with TRBD1. The CDR3 has 15 residues. Per the germline V gene, CDR1 is SEHNR and CDR2 is FQNEAQ (reference sequence). Trimming removed 5 bases from V and 5 bases from J; junction bases left unmatched: 11. For the CDR3, the DNA is TGTGCCAGCAGCCCACCAGGAGGGGGCAGTACTGAAGCTTTCTTT. This encodes CASSPPGGGSTEAFF.

This sequence joins TRBV5-6 and TRBJ2-1, with D perhaps matching TRBD2 (5 bases). There are 16 residues in the CDR3. V was pared by 0 bases and J by 3 bases, with 13 bases between. CDR1 is SGHDT and CDR2 is YYEEEE in the germline V gene. This chain's CDR3 is CASSLAMVGSYNEQFF. The CDR3 coding sequence is TGTGCCAGCAGCTTGGCCATGGTGGGGAGCTACAATGAGCAGTTCTTC.

The rearrangement joins TRBV28 to TRBJ1-2, with 7 bases identical to TRBD1. The CDR3 length is 11 residues. Trimming took 4 bases from V and 12 from J; bases not matched to a gene: 5. The germline gives CDR1 MDHEN, CDR2 SYDVKM. This chain's CDR3 is CASSSQGVHTF. CDR3 DNA sequence: TGTGCCAGCAGTTCCCAGGGGGTACACACCTTC.

This clone was observed once. In the same sample, other DNA sequences code for this CDR3. The chain joins TRBV28 to TRBJ2-5; tentatively, D is TRBD2 (7 bases). The V end lost 5 bases, the J end lost 3 bases, and 16 bases lay between the germline ends. The CDR3 loop spans 15 amino acids. The germline V gene encodes CDR1 MDHEN and CDR2 SYDVKM. DNA for the CDR3: TGTGCCAGCAGTCCAAGGCGGGGGCGGGAAGAGACCCAGTACTTC. It encodes CASSPRRGREETQYF. Full variable domain (missing parts from reference TRBV28 and TRBJ2-5): DVKVTQSSRYLVKRTGEKVFLECVQDMDHENMFWYRQDPGLGLRLIYFSYDVKMKEKGDIPEGYSVSREKKERFSLILESASTNQTSMYLCASSPRRGREETQYFGPGTRLLVL.

A word on this clone: Within the sample, other DNA sequences also encode this same CDR3. This chain connects TRBV29-1 to TRBJ1-1; a possible D gene is TRBD1 (6 bases). With 6 bases removed from V and 0 bases from J, the gap between germline ends came to 11 bases. The CDR3 runs to 13 residues. Germline lookup yields CDR1 SQVTM and CDR2 ANQGSEA. CDR3 loop: CSVGGQLNTEAFF. The CDR3, as DNA: TGCAGCGTCGGTGGACAGTTGAACACTGAAGCTTTCTTT.

The rearrangement links TRBV2 to TRBJ2-1, with 9 bases aligning to TRBD2. The trim removed 8 bases at V and 7 bases at J, leaving 9 bases unmatched. Looked up from germline, CDR1 is SNHLY and CDR2 is FYNNEI. The CDR3 is made up of 14 amino acids. This chain's CDR3 is CASHAGGLSNEQFF. The CDR3 DNA sequence: TGTGCCAGCCACGCGGGGGGGCTGTCTAATGAGCAGTTCTTC.

The rearrangement links TRBV19 to TRBJ2-2; D might be TRBD2 (6 bases). Germline CDR1 reads LNHDA; CDR2 reads SQIVND (reference sequence). The CDR3 spans 15 residues. Trimming cost V 4 bases and J 1 base, with 10 bases left between them. The chain's CDR3 is CASSSGTQNTGELFF. The CDR3 nucleotides are TGTGCCAGTAGTAGCGGGACTCAGAACACCGGGGAGCTGTTTTTT.

The chain employs TRBV24-1 and TRBJ1-2, with a weak D call TRBD1 (5 bases). Looked up from germline, CDR1 is KGHDR and CDR2 is SFDVKD. Trimming left V 3 bases short and J 5 bases short, with 18 bases between. The CDR3 consists of 16 residues. The CDR3 reads CATSDPRSGGVYGYTF. CDR3 nucleotide sequence: TGTGCCACCAGTGATCCCCGCTCGGGGGGGGTGTATGGCTACACCTTC.

This clone appeared a few times. V and J are TRBV2 and TRBJ2-7, with TRBD1 identical over 7 bases. Germline V gives CDR1 SNHLY, CDR2 FYNNEI. The CDR3 length is 13 residues. The trim removed 4 bases at V and 3 bases at J, leaving 3 bases unmatched. The CDR3 DNA reads as TGTGCCAGCAGTGGCCGACAGGGCTACGAGCAGTACTTC. Residues: CASSGRQGYEQYF.

CDR3 sequence (DNA): TGTGCCAGCAGCTCCCACATCAACACTGAAGCTTTCTTT. The encoded protein is CASSSHINTEAFF. The V call is TRBV11-2, the J call TRBJ1-1; D is undetermined. CDR1 and CDR2 from the germline V gene are SGHAT and FQNNGV. Trimming took 4 bases from V and 2 from J, leaving 8 bases between them. This CDR3 comprises 13 residues.

J is TRBJ1-6 and V is TRBV4-3; D might be TRBD1 (5 bases). V was cut by 0 bases and J by 0 bases, with 12 bases left in between. Germline V lookup: CDR1 LGHNA, CDR2 YSLEER. The CDR3 runs to 18 residues. The CDR3 DNA reads TGCGCCAGCAGCCAAGATGTGGGACTGAGCTCCTATAATTCACCCCTCCACTTT. Protein product: CASSQDVGLSSYNSPLHF.

The table lists this clone with a few counts. The gene calls are TRBV6-5 and TRBJ2-1; the D is unclear. This CDR3 has 15 amino acids. CDR1 MNHEY and CDR2 SVGAGI come from the germline V gene. V lost 6 bases and J 3 bases, leaving 15 bases between the germline ends. The CDR3 protein is CASSPGSLGYNEQFF. In DNA form, the CDR3 reads TGTGCCAGCAGCCCAGGCTCCCTCGGCTACAATGAGCAGTTCTTC.